The 6 T cell receptor beta chains in this list originate from one sample, sequenced in a study of cytomegalovirus exposure and HLA in healthy donors. The PCR made use of 60 Vbeta and 13 Jbeta primers. Only in-frame clones appear in the TCRdb table, and some are missing; sequencing was by immunoSEQ multiplex PCR. The sample includes some 140,000 clones, more than 75% of them seen just once. Input material: PBMCs. The receptors stem from a young man in good health and CMV-seropositive.

This clone was observed once. CDR3 protein: CASSDPGLAGEYGDTQYF. The DNA for the CDR3 is TGTGCCAGCAGTGACCCCGGACTAGCGGGAGAGTACGGAGATACGCAGTATTTT. This chain uses TRBV25-1 with TRBJ2-3; 13 nucleotides match TRBD2. V gave up 3 bases and J gave up 5 bases; unmatched junction bases: 11. The CDR3 loop spans 18 amino acids. Germline CDR1 reads MGHDK; CDR2 reads SYGVNS.

CDR3: CASSRMARTAPPYEQYF. The CDR3 region has the DNA TGTGCCAGTAGCCGCATGGCTAGGACAGCTCCACCCTACGAGCAGTACTTC. The chain is built from TRBV19 and TRBJ2-7, with D maybe TRBD1 (6 bases). The CDR3 is made up of 17 amino acids. V was trimmed by 6 bases and J by 2 bases, leaving 23 bases between them. Germline CDR1 LNHDA, CDR2 SQIVND (reference sequence).

Written as DNA, the CDR3 is TGTGCCACCAGCAGAGGAGGGACTAGCCCCACCTACGAGCAGTACTTC. This gives the protein CATSRGGTSPTYEQYF. The chain joins TRBV15 to TRBJ2-7; 9 bases map to TRBD2. Trimming took 1 base from V and 2 from J; bases not matched to a gene: 6. The CDR3 length is 16 residues. Germline loops: CDR1 LNHNV, CDR2 YYDKDF (reference sequence).

The V gene is TRBV5-5, the J gene TRBJ2-3, with a tentative D call TRBD2 (6 bases). This CDR3 has 16 amino acids. Trimming removed 4 bases at V and 2 bases at J, with 17 bases between. Germline CDR1 reads SGHKS; CDR2 reads YYEKEE (reference sequence). The chain's CDR3 is CASSAGTVGVTDTQYF. CDR3 nucleotide sequence: TGTGCCAGCAGCGCGGGGACCGTGGGGGTCACAGATACGCAGTATTTT.

The chain employs TRBV5-6 and TRBJ1-2; unclear D gene. The germline V gene has CDR1 SGHDT and CDR2 YYEEEE. The CDR3 has 14 amino acids. The V gene lost 5 bases and the J gene lost 11 bases, with 22 bases spanning the gap. The CDR3 sequence is CASSFSGLTETYTF. The CDR3 DNA reads as TGTGCCAGCAGTTTCTCGGGGTTGACCGAAACATACACCTTC.

The rearrangement joins TRBV5-1 to TRBJ2-3, with 9 bases lining up with TRBD2. The CDR3 consists of 16 residues. V shed 0 bases, J shed 6 bases, and the junction held 8 bases outside the gene matches. Germline assignment: CDR1 SGHRS and CDR2 YFSETQ. The DNA of the CDR3 is TGCGCCAGCAGCTTGGGGATTAGCGGGAGTCGCGATACGCAGTATTTT. It encodes CASSLGISGSRDTQYF.